This entry lists 14 T cell receptor beta chains sequenced from one sample in a study of blood T cell repertoires in COVID-19. Clones were read by immunoSEQ multiplex PCR, and TCRdb kept only the in-frame ones, dropping some. The sample comprises 65,000 to 100,000 clones, approximately 80% of which are singletons, and around 13% rests with the top ten. The sequenced sample consisted of peripheral blood. The receptor set was obtained from a human donor in a cohort sampled during active COVID-19.

The chain carries TRBV28 and TRBJ2-7, with a tentative D call TRBD2 (6 bases). V was pared by 6 bases and J by 1 base, with 22 bases between. The length of the CDR3 is 17 residues. In germline, CDR1 is MDHEN, CDR2 SYDVKM. DNA for the CDR3: TGTGCCAGCAGCCACATTAGCGGAGGAGGTGATTCCTACGAGCAGTACTTC. This gives the protein CASSHISGGGDSYEQYF. The whole variable domain, remainder taken from reference TRBV28 and TRBJ2-7, is DVKVTQSSRYLVKRTGEKVFLECVQDMDHENMFWYRQDPGLGLRLIYFSYDVKMKEKGDIPEGYSVSREKKERFSLILESASTNQTSMYLCASSHISGGGDSYEQYFGPGTRLTVT.

The genes are TRBV28 and TRBJ2-1; D perhaps matches TRBD1 (5 bases). V dropped 3 bases and J dropped 6 bases, with 12 bases sitting between them. This CDR3 is built from 14 residues. Looked up from germline, CDR1 is MDHEN and CDR2 is SYDVKM. The CDR3 nucleotides read TGTGCCAGCAGTTTTTGGCAGGGCTTCAATGAGCAGTTCTTC. Amino acid sequence: CASSFWQGFNEQFF.

The chain has TRBV7-9 and TRBJ1-5; TRBD1 matches at 8 bases. The V gene's germline CDR1 is SEHNR and CDR2 FQNEAQ (reference sequence). After removal of 1 base from V and 1 base from J, the junction contained 9 bases not matched to a gene. This CDR3 contains 18 residues. The chain's CDR3 is CASSLVVQGAWSNQPQHF. The CDR3 bases are TGTGCCAGCAGCTTAGTGGTCCAGGGGGCATGGAGCAATCAGCCCCAGCATTTT.

The CDR3 is CASSESPGYYNSPLHF. The CDR3 bases are TGCGCCAGCAGTGAGTCACCAGGTTACTATAATTCACCCCTCCACTTT. V usage is TRBV10-2 and J usage is TRBJ1-6; D remains unclear. V was cut by 0 bases and J by 3 bases, with 9 bases left in between. This CDR3 is 16 amino acids long. Germline V gene lookup returns CDR1 WSHSY and CDR2 SAAADI.

V and J are TRBV30 and TRBJ1-1; weak D call: TRBD1 (5 bases). V lost 0 bases to trimming and J lost 10 bases, with 9 bases between them. The CDR3 sequence is 11 residues long. The germline V gene has CDR1 GTSNPN and CDR2 SVGIG (reference sequence). CDR3 protein: CAWSVSRVAFF. CDR3 coding DNA: TGTGCCTGGAGTGTATCCAGGGTAGCTTTCTTT. Filled out from reference TRBV30 and TRBJ1-1, the complete variable domain reads SQTIHQWPATLVQPVGSPLSLECTVEGTSNPNLYWYRQAAGRGLQLLFYSVGIGQISSEVPQNLSASRPQDRQFILSSKKLLLSDSGFYLCAWSVSRVAFFGQGTRLTVV.

The chain couples TRBV19 to TRBJ2-7; a possible D gene is TRBD2 (7 bases). V was clipped by 4 bases and J by 6 bases, with 28 bases between them. Per germline, CDR1 LNHDA and CDR2 SQIVND (reference sequence). This CDR3 is built from 18 residues. CDR3 nucleotides: TGTGCCAGTAGTAGGGGTCGCGGGGGCCGGTCTACGTCCGGCGAGCAGTACTTC. Protein: CASSRGRGGRSTSGEQYF.

This rearrangement joins TRBV5-1 to TRBJ2-1; D is unclear. The germline V and J ends were trimmed by 2 bases and 8 bases, with 23 bases remaining between them. Germline CDR1 reads SGHRS; CDR2 reads YFSETQ. This CDR3 spans 17 amino acids. Here the CDR3 DNA reads TGCGCCAGCAGCTTTTCTTGGCGTCGGGTAGCAACGGATGAGCAGTTCTTC. Protein product: CASSFSWRRVATDEQFF.

This clone appeared a few times. The rearrangement links TRBV7-8 to TRBJ1-5; 9 nucleotides agree with TRBD1. The CDR3 has 16 amino acids. Germline V gene data show CDR1 as SGHVS and CDR2 as FQNEAQ. The J segment lost 7 bases and the V segment lost 2 bases, leaving 9 bases of the junction unmatched. CDR3 sequence: CASSLRTGDLSQPQHF. The CDR3 nucleotides are TGTGCCAGCAGCTTAAGGACAGGGGATTTGTCACAGCCCCAGCATTTT. Drawing the rest from reference TRBV7-8 and TRBJ1-5, the complete variable domain is GAGVSQSPRYKVAKRGQDVALRCDPISGHVSLFWYQQALGQGPEFLTYFQNEAQLDKSGLPSDRFFAERPEGSVSTLKIQRTQQEDSAVYLCASSLRTGDLSQPQHFGDGTRLSIL.

This clone was observed once. The chain joins TRBV3-1 (or the pseudogene TRBV3-2) to TRBJ1-1; a weak D match, TRBD1 (6 bases). Per germline, CDR1 LGHDT and CDR2 YNNKEL (reference sequence). The CDR3 sequence is 16 residues long. V shed 6 bases and J shed 6 bases, with 23 bases lying between them. CDR3 protein: CASSLKGGGLGSEAFF. The DNA for the CDR3 is TGTGCCAGCAGTCTAAAGGGGGGAGGGTTAGGGTCTGAAGCTTTCTTT.

J is TRBJ1-6 and V is TRBV2; D uncertain. This CDR3 is 13 amino acids long. Trimming left V 7 bases short and J 6 bases short, with 10 bases between. CDR1 is SNHLY and CDR2 is FYNNEI in the germline V gene. CDR3 region: CASTRDSNSPLHF. In DNA, the CDR3 is TGTGCCAGCACGAGGGATTCTAATTCACCCCTCCACTTT.

This rearrangement joins TRBV3-1 (or the pseudogene TRBV3-2) to TRBJ2-7; 7 bases align to TRBD2. CDR1 is LGHDT, CDR2 YNNKEL, per germline (reference sequence). With V trimmed by 2 bases and J by 3 bases, 7 bases remained unmatched. The CDR3 consists of 15 residues. The CDR3 loop is CASSQLGGGNYEQYF. The CDR3, as DNA: TGTGCCAGCAGCCAATTGGGGGGGGGTAACTACGAGCAGTACTTC.

This rearrangement joins TRBV4-2 to TRBJ2-1; possible D gene TRBD1, 6 bases. V was cut by 0 bases and J by 2 bases, with 8 bases left in between. CDR1 LGHNA and CDR2 YNFKEQ come from the germline V gene. CDR3 length: 15 residues. CDR3 nucleotides: TGTGCCAGCAGCCAAGAAGGGGGACCCTACAATGAGCAGTTCTTC. Its translation is CASSQEGGPYNEQFF.

The rearrangement uses TRBV24-1 and TRBJ2-7, with 7 bases matching TRBD1. The germline gives CDR1 KGHDR, CDR2 SFDVKD. The junction had 14 bases not matched to a gene; V was cut back by 3 bases and J by 4 bases. The CDR3 runs to 17 residues. The CDR3 nucleotides are TGTGCCACCAGTGATCCCGGACAGGACAGCCCTGGTTACGAGCAGTACTTC. Translating it yields CATSDPGQDSPGYEQYF.

The CDR3 DNA reads as TGTGCCAGCAGCAAAGTCGGAGAGGTAGCCAAAAACATTCAGTACTTC. It specifies CASSKVGEVAKNIQYF. The rearrangement uses TRBV21-1 and TRBJ2-4; the D call in the table, TRBD2, was not verified against the DNA. TRBV21-1 is a pseudogene locus. CDR3 size: 16 residues.